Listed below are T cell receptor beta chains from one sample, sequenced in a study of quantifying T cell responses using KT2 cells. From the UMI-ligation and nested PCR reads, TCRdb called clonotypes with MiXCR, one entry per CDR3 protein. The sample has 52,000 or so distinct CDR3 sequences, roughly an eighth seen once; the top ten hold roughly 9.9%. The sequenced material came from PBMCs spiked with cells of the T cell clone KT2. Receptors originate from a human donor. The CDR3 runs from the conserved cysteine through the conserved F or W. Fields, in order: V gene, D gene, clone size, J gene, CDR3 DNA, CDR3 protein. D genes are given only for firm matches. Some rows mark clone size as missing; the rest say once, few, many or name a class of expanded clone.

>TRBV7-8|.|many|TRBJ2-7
TGTGCCAGCAGCTTAGGTACAGGTGGGAGAGGCGAGCAGTACTTC
CASSLGTGGRGEQYF
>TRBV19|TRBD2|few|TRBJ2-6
TGTGCCAGTAGACGGGGGAGACTAGCGGGGGACCACAAGTCTGGGGCCAACGTCCTGACTTTC
CASRRGRLAGDHKSGANVLTF
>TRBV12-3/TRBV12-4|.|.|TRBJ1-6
TGTGCCAGCAGCGACAGCTCCTATAATTCACCCCTCCACTTT
CASSDSSYNSPLHF
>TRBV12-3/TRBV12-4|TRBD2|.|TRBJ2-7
TGTGCCAGCAGTTTAGAGCTAGCGGGCACCTACGAGCAGTACTTC
CASSLELAGTYEQYF
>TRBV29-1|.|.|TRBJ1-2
TGCAGCGTTGAATCCCGGGACAACTCCTATGGCTACACCTTC
CSVESRDNSYGYTF
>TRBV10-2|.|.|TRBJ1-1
TGCGCCAGCACTGTGCAACTCATGAACACTGAAGCTTTCTTT
CASTVQLMNTEAFF
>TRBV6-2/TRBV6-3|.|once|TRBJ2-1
TGTGCCAGCAGTTACCGACACCCCGCCCACCCGTTCTTC
CASSYRHPAHPFF
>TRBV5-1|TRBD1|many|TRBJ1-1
TGCGCCAGCAGCTTGGGCCTTTCCACAGGGGACGCTGAAGCTTTCTTT
CASSLGLSTGDAEAFF
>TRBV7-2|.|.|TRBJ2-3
TGTGCCAGCAGCTTAGGGCCCACCCTTAGCACAGATACGCAGTATTTT
CASSLGPTLSTDTQYF
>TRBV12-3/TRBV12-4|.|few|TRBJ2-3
TGTGCCAGCAGGGAGGGGCTTAGCACAGATACGCAGTATTTT
CASREGLSTDTQYF
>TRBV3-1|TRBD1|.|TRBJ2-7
TGTGCCAGCAGCCATGGACAGGGAGGCAACGAGCAGTACTTC
CASSHGQGGNEQYF
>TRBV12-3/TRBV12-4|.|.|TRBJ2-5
TGTGCCAGCAGTCCTGGGGTGGGAGAGACCCAGTACTTC
CASSPGVGETQYF
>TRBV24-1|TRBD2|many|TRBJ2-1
TGTGCCACCAGTGATCCATCTAGCGGGAGGACCTACAATGAGCAGTTCTTC
CATSDPSSGRTYNEQFF
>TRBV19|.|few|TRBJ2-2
TGTGCCAGTACTACCACGAGGAGCGGGGAGCTGTTTTTT
CASTTTRSGELFF
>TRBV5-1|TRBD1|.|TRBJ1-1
TGCGCCAGCAGCTTGGGACGGACAGGGAACACTGAAGCTTTCTTT
CASSLGRTGNTEAFF
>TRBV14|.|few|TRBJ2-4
TGTGCCAGCAGCCAAGATTTCAACATTCAGTACTTC
CASSQDFNIQYF
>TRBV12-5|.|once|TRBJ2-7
TGTGCTAGTGGTTTTGGAACGATTTACGAGCAGTACTTC
CASGFGTIYEQYF
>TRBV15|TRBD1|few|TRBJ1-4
TGTGCCACCAGCAGAGATCGTCGGGACAGGGGAAATGAAAAACTGTTTTTT
CATSRDRRDRGNEKLFF
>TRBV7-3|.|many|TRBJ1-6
TGTGCCAGCAGCCCAAGTCCGATTTTGGCACCCCTCCACTTT
CASSPSPILAPLHF
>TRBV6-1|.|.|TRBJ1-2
TGTGCCAGCACTCTATCGGGACCGGACTATGGCTACACCTTC
CASTLSGPDYGYTF
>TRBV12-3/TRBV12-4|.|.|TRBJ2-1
TGTGCCAGCAGTTTAGTTCCGAGGACCTACAATGAGCAGTTCTTC
CASSLVPRTYNEQFF
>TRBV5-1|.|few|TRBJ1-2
TGCGCCAGCTCCCCTCCACAGCGTAACTATGGCTACACCTTC
CASSPPQRNYGYTF
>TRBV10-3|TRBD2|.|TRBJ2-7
TGTGCCATCACTTCAAGAGCGGGGCCCTTCTCCTACGAGCAGTACTTC
CAITSRAGPFSYEQYF
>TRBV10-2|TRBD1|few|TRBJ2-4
TGCGCCAGCAGTGACCCTCCCGACAGGGTGGTTGCCAAAAACATTCAGTACTTC
CASSDPPDRVVAKNIQYF
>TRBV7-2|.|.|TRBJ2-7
TGTGCCAGCAGCCCGGACGGATTCTACGAGCAGTACTTC
CASSPDGFYEQYF
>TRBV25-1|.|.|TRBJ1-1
TGTGCCAGCAGGGAAGGGGGAACTGAAGCTTTCTTT
CASREGGTEAFF
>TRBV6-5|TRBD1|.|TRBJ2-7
TGTGCCAGCAGTTACAGGGGACAGGGGGTTTACGAGCAGTATTTC
CASSYRGQGVYEQYF
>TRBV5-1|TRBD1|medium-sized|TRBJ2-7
TGCGCCAGCAGCTTAGAGACGACAGGGGGCCGCGAGCAGTACTTC
CASSLETTGGREQYF
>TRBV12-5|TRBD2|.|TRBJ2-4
TGTGCTAGTGGTGCCGAAGCGGGGGGGCCCAAAAACATTCAGTACTTC
CASGAEAGGPKNIQYF
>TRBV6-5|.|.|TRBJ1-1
TGTGCCAGCAGTTACCTGCGGGGGTGGAACACTGAAGCTTTCTTT
CASSYLRGWNTEAFF
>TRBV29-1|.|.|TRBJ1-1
TGCAGCGCCTCTGGGCAGTTCACTGAAGCTTTCTTT
CSASGQFTEAFF
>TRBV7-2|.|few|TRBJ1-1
TGTGCCAGCAGCTCCACCCCGGGACGGAACACTGAAGCTTTCTTT
CASSSTPGRNTEAFF
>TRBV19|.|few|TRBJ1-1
TGTGCCAGTAAGGACGGTAACACTGAAGCTTTCTTT
CASKDGNTEAFF
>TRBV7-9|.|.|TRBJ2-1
TGTGCCAGCAGCGACCGACTAGCTGTGGGATGGGGGCTAGACAATGAGCAGTTCTTC
CASSDRLAVGWGLDNEQFF
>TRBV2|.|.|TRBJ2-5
TGTGCCAGCAGTGGGGACAACTTCCAAGAGACCCAGTACTTC
CASSGDNFQETQYF
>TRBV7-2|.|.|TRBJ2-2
TGTGCCAGCAGCTTAAGTGGGAACACCGGGGAGCTGTTTTTT
CASSLSGNTGELFF
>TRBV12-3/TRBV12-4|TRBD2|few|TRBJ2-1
TGTGCCAGCAGAGAACTAGCGGGTGTACCCTACAATGAGCAGTTCTTC
CASRELAGVPYNEQFF
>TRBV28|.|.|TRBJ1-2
TGTGCCAGCAGCCCTATGTTGGGGGCGGCTAACTATGGCTACACCTTC
CASSPMLGAANYGYTF
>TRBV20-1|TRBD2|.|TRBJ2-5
TGCAGCGCGGGGGGCTACCAAGAGACCCAGTACTTC
CSAGGYQETQYF
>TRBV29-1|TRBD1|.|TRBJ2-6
TGCAGCGTTGCGGGACAGGGGGCCTTTGGGGCCAACGTCCTGACTTTC
CSVAGQGAFGANVLTF
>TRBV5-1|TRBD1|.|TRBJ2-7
TGCGCCAGTATGACCGGGACAGGGGTCTACGAGCAGTACTTC
CASMTGTGVYEQYF
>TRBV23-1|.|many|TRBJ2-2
TGTGACCCGAAACCCGGGGGAATGAATTGGGAGCTGTTTTTT
CDPKPGGMNWELFF
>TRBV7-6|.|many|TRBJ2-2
TGTGCCAGCAGCCCCCTAAACACCGGGGAGCTGTTTTTT
CASSPLNTGELFF
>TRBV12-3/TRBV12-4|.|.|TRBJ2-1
TGTGCCAGCAGTTTACGGGTGGGAGAACGAGCAATCGAGCAGTTCTTC
CASSLRVGERAIEQFF
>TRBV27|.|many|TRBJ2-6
TGTGCCAGCAGTGAGTCTGGGGCCAACGTCCTGACTTTC
CASSESGANVLTF
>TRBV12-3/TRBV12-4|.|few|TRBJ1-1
TGTGCCAGCAGTACCGGGATGAACACTGAAGCTTTCTTT
CASSTGMNTEAFF
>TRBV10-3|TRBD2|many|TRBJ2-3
TGTGCCATCAGTCAGCGGGACCCAAGCACAGATACGCAGTATTTT
CAISQRDPSTDTQYF
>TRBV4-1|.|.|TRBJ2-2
TGCGCCAGCAGCCAACGGGGTGGGGGGAACACCGGGGAGCTGTTTTTT
CASSQRGGGNTGELFF
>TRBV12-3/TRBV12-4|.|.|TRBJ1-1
TGTGCCAGCAGACCCCCTCGGAGGGGCCTACGTTACGGGATGAACACTGAAGCTTTCTTT
CASRPPRRGLRYGMNTEAFF
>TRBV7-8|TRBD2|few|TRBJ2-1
TGTGCCAGCAGCTACCTAGCGGGGGGGATCTCCTACAATGAGCAGTTCTTC
CASSYLAGGISYNEQFF
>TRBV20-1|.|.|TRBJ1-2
TGCAGCGCGGAGGTATCCTATGGCTACACCTTC
CSAEVSYGYTF
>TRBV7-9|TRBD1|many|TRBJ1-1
TGTGCCAGCAGCCGCACAGGGGACACTGAAGCTTTCTTT
CASSRTGDTEAFF
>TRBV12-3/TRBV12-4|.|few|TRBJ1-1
TGTGCCAGCATGGACAGAGGGGACACTGAAGCTTTCTTT
CASMDRGDTEAFF